Given below is one T cell receptor beta chain in context. The antigen it binds to is not known. Nothing much larger sits one base from this clone, and base qualities are not available. CDR3 length: 14 amino acids, cysteine to phenylalanine. The read is trimmed to its CDR3 DNA, 42 bases read in frame from base 1. The germline V gene provides CDR1 SGDLS and CDR2 YYNGEE. Germline trimming amounts to 1 base on V and 7 bases on J, with 1 as the count of junction bases outside the gene matches. Each collaborating institution followed its own protocols to collect whole blood in K2EDTA tubes. For TCRbeta analysis, collaborator samples were shipped as frozen whole blood, as isolated PBMCs, or as DNA extracted from either sample type. TCRbeta CDR3 regions were amplified from genomic DNA using the immunoSEQ Assay, a bias-controlled multiplex PCR. Concerning the study's data processing: Nucleated cell counts per sample were estimated from amplification of reference gene primers within the assay. To quantify the absolute abundance of each unique TCRbeta CDR3 rearrangement, sequence reads were collapsed and filtered. For each sample, productive Simpson clonality was calculated as the square root of Simpson's diversity index across productive rearrangements. Entries here come from immuneACCESS through TCRdb and include only in-frame sequences with V and J called. Some clones fail to appear in such tables; in the studies checked, an unresolved V gene covers under half of the shortfall, and the cause of the remainder is unknown. The DNA gave D and trimming, while V, J and clone size come from that table. The sample table shows roughly 320,000 clones, and 65% to 90% are seen once. Clones ranked in the top ten supply more than 6% of the sample.

These data come from a study of blood T cell repertoires in COVID-19 (dated by TCRdb to about 2020). Broadly, across the study: The collaborator samples originated in the United States, Italy and Spain and spanned the acute and convalescent phases of COVID-19. The sample metadata nearly always contained a de-identified subject ID, COVID-19 status, age in years and sex. The prospective study material was composed of cDNA or gDNA derived from T cells, B-cell-depleted T cells, or PBMCs. Subjects who had been exposed to COVID-19, were actively infected with it, or had recovered from it provided the deeply sampled blood TCRbeta repertoires that made up the dataset. HLA class I and class II types, where available, came from metadata supplied by the sample provider rather than from assay-based typing. A freely available public database, intended as a resource for researchers studying the immune response to SARS-CoV-2, is where the repertoires were released. Samples came from the ongoing ImmuneRACE study (first 160 participants) plus 1,254 subjects from 6 global collaborators. The investigation overall reported the following: The quantity of clinical and demographic metadata differed by source and by participant and was supplied without curation.

Source material: peripheral blood. The receptor was isolated from a human donor in a cohort sampled during active COVID-19. This chain is built from TRBV9 and TRBJ1-6; TRBD1 matches 8 bases in the middle. The CDR3 here reads CASSVRQGNSPLHF. The nucleotides are TGTGCCAGCAGCGTACGACAGGGGAATTCACCCCTCCACTTT. Here the CDR3 is joined to the reference TRBV9 and TRBJ1-6 genes, and the full variable domain is: DSGVTQTPKHLITATGQRVTLRCSPRSGDLSVYWYQQSLDQGLQFLIQYYNGEERAKGNILERFSAQQFPDLHSELNLSSLELGDSALYFCASSVRQGNSPLHFGNGTRLTVT.